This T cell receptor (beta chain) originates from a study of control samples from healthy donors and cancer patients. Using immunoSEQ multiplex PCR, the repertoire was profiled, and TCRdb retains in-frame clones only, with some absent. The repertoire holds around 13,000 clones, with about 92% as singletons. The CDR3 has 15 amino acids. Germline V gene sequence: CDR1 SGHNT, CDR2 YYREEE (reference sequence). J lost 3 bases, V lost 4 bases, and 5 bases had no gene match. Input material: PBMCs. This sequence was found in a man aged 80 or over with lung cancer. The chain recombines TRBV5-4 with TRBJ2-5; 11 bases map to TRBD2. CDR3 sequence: CASSPIAGGKETQYF. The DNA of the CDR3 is TGTGCCAGCAGCCCCATAGCGGGGGGGAAAGAGACCCAGTACTTC.